This entry lists 15 T cell receptor beta chains sequenced from one sample in a study of T cell responses to AZD1222 COVID-19 vaccine. Assay used: immunoSEQ multiplex PCR; TCRdb lists only in-frame clones, some missing. The sample includes a few hundred thousand clones, over 85% of them seen just once. This specimen was peripheral blood, taken on day 0 of AZD1222 vaccination. The receptor set was obtained from an adult in good health.

CDR3 DNA: TGTGCCAGTAGGCCTACTGGGAGCAATCAGCCCCAGCATTTT. Amino acid sequence: CASRPTGSNQPQHF. J is TRBJ1-5 and V is TRBV19; no reliable D call. The CDR3 length is 14 residues. V gave up 6 bases and J gave up 1 base, with 10 bases separating them. Germline CDR1 LNHDA, CDR2 SQIVND (reference sequence).

The V and J genes are TRBV5-1 and TRBJ1-1, with 9 bases matching TRBD1. The CDR3 covers 15 residues. J lost 8 bases, V lost 0 bases, and 8 bases had no gene match. Germline V lookup: CDR1 SGHRS, CDR2 YFSETQ. The chain's CDR3 is CASSLGVDRGGEAFF. CDR3 sequence (DNA): TGCGCCAGCAGCTTGGGAGTGGACAGGGGAGGGGAAGCTTTCTTT.

This chain uses TRBV18 with TRBJ2-6, with TRBD1 identical over 8 bases. The V gene's germline CDR1 is KGHSH and CDR2 LQKENI. Trimming at V came to 3 bases and at J to 1 base, leaving 5 bases not matched to a gene. The CDR3 contains 17 residues. The CDR3 here is CASSPWTGWSGANVLTF. CDR3 DNA sequence: TGTGCCAGCTCACCCTGGACAGGGTGGTCTGGGGCCAACGTCCTGACTTTC. The full variable domain, in which reference TRBV18 and TRBJ2-6 provide the parts outside the CDR3, is NAGVMQNPRHLVRRRGQEARLRCSPMKGHSHVYWYRQLPEEGLKFMVYLQKENIIDESGMPKERFSAEFPKEGPSILRIQQVVRGDSAAYFCASSPWTGWSGANVLTFGAGSRLTVL.

Only one count was recorded for this clone. The chain recombines TRBV9 with TRBJ2-1; possibly TRBD2 for D (6 bases). The CDR3 runs to 14 residues. The V end was cut by 2 bases, the J end by 2 bases, with 8 bases between. The V gene's germline CDR1 is SGDLS and CDR2 YYNGEE. CDR3 amino acids: CASSVGLAYNEQFF. DNA of the CDR3: TGTGCCAGCAGCGTGGGACTGGCCTACAATGAGCAGTTCTTC.

Only one count was recorded for this clone. The V call is TRBV28, the J call TRBJ1-6, with 10 bases that match TRBD1. J was trimmed by 18 bases and V by 4 bases; bases with no gene match: 9. The CDR3 has 13 amino acids. Germline CDR1 is MDHEN and CDR2 is SYDVKM. The CDR3 protein is CASSSGQGTGPHF. The CDR3 DNA follows: TGTGCCAGCAGTTCGGGACAGGGGACCGGCCCCCACTTT. The complete variable domain, with remaining parts taken from reference TRBV28 and TRBJ1-6, reads DVKVTQSSRYLVKRTGEKVFLECVQDMDHENMFWYRQDPGLGLRLIYFSYDVKMKEKGDIPEGYSVSREKKERFSLILESASTNQTSMYLCASSSGQGTGPHFGNGTRLTVT.

The V gene is TRBV3-1 (or the pseudogene TRBV3-2), the J gene TRBJ2-2; tentatively, D is TRBD1 (5 bases). CDR3 size: 15 residues. V lost 1 base to trimming and J lost 1 base, with 7 bases between them. Germline V lookup: CDR1 LGHDT, CDR2 YNNKEL (reference sequence). The CDR3 sequence: CASSQAGLNTGELFF. The CDR3 DNA is TGTGCCAGCAGCCAAGCAGGGTTGAACACCGGGGAGCTGTTTTTT.

This rearrangement joins TRBV28 to TRBJ1-1; D remains ambiguous. V lost 1 base and J 0 bases, leaving 3 bases between the germline ends. The CDR3 length is 13 residues. Germline-derived CDR1 and CDR2 are MDHEN and SYDVKM. Here the CDR3 reads CASSLYVNTEAFF. The CDR3 DNA is TGTGCCAGCAGTTTATACGTGAACACTGAAGCTTTCTTT.

This clone has just one count. The V gene is TRBV3-1 (or the pseudogene TRBV3-2), the J gene TRBJ2-7; TRBD2 might be the D (6 bases). Germline V gives CDR1 LGHDT, CDR2 YNNKEL (reference sequence). This CDR3 has 16 residues. Between the trimmed V and J ends, which lost 3 bases and 7 bases, there was a span of 22 bases. Here the CDR3 DNA reads TGTGCCAGCAGCCAGGGGACTCCAGTCTTGTGGGAAGAGCAGTACTTC. Amino acid sequence: CASSQGTPVLWEEQYF.

The gene calls are TRBV5-1 and TRBJ1-3; 7 bases map to TRBD1. Trimming took 4 bases from V and 2 from J; bases not matched to a gene: 6. Per the germline V gene, CDR1 is SGHRS and CDR2 is YFSETQ. This CDR3 contains 15 residues. The DNA of the CDR3 is TGCGCCAGCAGCGGACCAGGGGGAACTGGAAACACCATATATTTT. It specifies CASSGPGGTGNTIYF.

This chain joins TRBV3-1 (or the pseudogene TRBV3-2) and TRBJ1-6; D possibly corresponds to TRBD1 (6 bases). The V end lost 0 bases, the J end lost 8 bases, and 11 bases lay between the germline ends. CDR1 and CDR2 from the germline V gene are LGHDT and YNNKEL (reference sequence). CDR3 length equals 15 residues. Written as DNA, the CDR3 is TGTGCCAGCAGCCAAGAGGGGGGGGCGCATTCACCCCTCCACTTT. Encoded protein: CASSQEGGAHSPLHF.

The chain has TRBV7-6 and TRBJ2-7, with a tentative D call TRBD2 (6 bases). The CDR3 has 14 amino acids. The germline V gene encodes CDR1 SGHVS and CDR2 FNYEAQ. Trimming took off 3 bases at V and 1 base at J, with 10 bases between the two ends. The DNA of the CDR3 is TGTGCCAGCAGCTTGGGGGGAGGATCCTACGAGCAGTACTTC. Translated: CASSLGGGSYEQYF.

The chain has TRBV10-3 and TRBJ2-3; a possible D gene is TRBD1 (5 bases). This CDR3 contains 12 residues. Germline V gives CDR1 ENHRY, CDR2 SYGVKD. Trimming shortened V by 4 bases and J by 4 bases, and 6 bases separated the two germline ends. CDR3 region: CAISGGSDTQYF. CDR3 DNA sequence: TGTGCCATCAGTGGGGGCTCAGATACGCAGTATTTT.

V gene TRBV11-2 combines with J gene TRBJ2-1, with 7 bases aligning to TRBD1. V was pared by 5 bases and J by 6 bases, with 7 bases of the junction left unmatched. CDR1 SGHAT and CDR2 FQNNGV come from the germline V gene. The CDR3 sequence is 14 residues long. CDR3 sequence (DNA): TGTGCCAGCAGCGTCGACAGGGTAACCAATGAGCAGTTCTTC. This codes for CASSVDRVTNEQFF.

The V call is TRBV5-8, the J call TRBJ2-3; 12 bases line up with TRBD2. Germline CDR1 is SGHTS and CDR2 is YDEGEE. There are 16 residues in the CDR3. V trimming: 4 bases; J trimming: 7 bases; junction bases outside the gene matches: 10. This CDR3 reads CASSIGLAGTGHTQYF. CDR3 bases: TGTGCCAGCAGCATCGGACTAGCGGGAACTGGGCATACGCAGTATTTT.

V is TRBV19 and J is TRBJ1-3; 8 bases map to TRBD1. The junction had 6 bases not matched to a gene; V was cut back by 5 bases and J by 0 bases. The V gene's germline CDR1 is LNHDA and CDR2 SQIVND (reference sequence). The CDR3 is made up of 16 amino acids. CDR3 DNA sequence: TGTGCCAGTAGTCCGACAGGGGCTTACTCTGGAAACACCATATATTTT. This sequence encodes CASSPTGAYSGNTIYF. Full variable domain (remainder filled in from reference TRBV19 and TRBJ1-3): DGGITQSPKYLFRKEGQNVTLSCEQNLNHDAMYWYRQDPGQGLRLIYYSQIVNDFQKGDIAEGYSVSREKKESFPLTVTSAQKNPTAFYLCASSPTGAYSGNTIYFGEGSWLTVV.